This TCR beta chain was identified in a study of blood T cell repertoires in COVID-19. This CDR3 region has 12 residues. CDR1 and CDR2 (germline): MNHEY, SVGEGT. V was clipped by 3 bases and J by 5 bases, with 7 bases between them. Generated by immunoSEQ multiplex PCR, the TCRdb table keeps only in-frame clones and is missing some. The sample holds hundreds of thousands of clones, roughly 80% seen once. V and J are TRBV6-2 or TRBV6-3 and TRBJ1-1; unclear D gene. The sequenced material came from PBMCs or T cells enriched from blood (not recorded which). This receptor was obtained from a woman aged 40 to 50 who had been exposed to COVID-19. The CDR3 nucleotides read TGTGCCAGCAGTTATACCAGGACTGAAGCTTTCTTT. Its protein is CASSYTRTEAFF.